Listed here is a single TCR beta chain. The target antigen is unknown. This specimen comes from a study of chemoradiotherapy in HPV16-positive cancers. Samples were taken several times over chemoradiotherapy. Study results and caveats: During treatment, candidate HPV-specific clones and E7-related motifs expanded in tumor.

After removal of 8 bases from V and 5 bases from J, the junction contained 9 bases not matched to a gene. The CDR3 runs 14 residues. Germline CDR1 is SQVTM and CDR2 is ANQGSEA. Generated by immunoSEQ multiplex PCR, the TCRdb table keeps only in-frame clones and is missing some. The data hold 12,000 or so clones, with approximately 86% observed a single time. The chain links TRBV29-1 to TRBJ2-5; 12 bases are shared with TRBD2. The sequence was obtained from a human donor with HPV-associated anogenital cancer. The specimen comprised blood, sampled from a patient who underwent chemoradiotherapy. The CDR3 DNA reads TGCAGCATCCAGACTAGCGGGGGAGGTGAGACCCAGTACTTC. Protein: CSIQTSGGGETQYF.